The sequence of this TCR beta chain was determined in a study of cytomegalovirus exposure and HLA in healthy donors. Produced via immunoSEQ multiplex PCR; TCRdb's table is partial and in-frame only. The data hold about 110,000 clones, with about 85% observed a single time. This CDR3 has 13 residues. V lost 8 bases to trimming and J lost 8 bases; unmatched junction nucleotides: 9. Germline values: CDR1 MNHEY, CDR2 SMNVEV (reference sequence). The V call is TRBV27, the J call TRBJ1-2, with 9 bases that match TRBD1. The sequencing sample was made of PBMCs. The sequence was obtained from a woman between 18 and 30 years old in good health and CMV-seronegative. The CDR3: CASGDRGSFGYTF. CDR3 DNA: TGTGCCAGCGGTGACAGGGGGTCCTTCGGCTACACCTTC.